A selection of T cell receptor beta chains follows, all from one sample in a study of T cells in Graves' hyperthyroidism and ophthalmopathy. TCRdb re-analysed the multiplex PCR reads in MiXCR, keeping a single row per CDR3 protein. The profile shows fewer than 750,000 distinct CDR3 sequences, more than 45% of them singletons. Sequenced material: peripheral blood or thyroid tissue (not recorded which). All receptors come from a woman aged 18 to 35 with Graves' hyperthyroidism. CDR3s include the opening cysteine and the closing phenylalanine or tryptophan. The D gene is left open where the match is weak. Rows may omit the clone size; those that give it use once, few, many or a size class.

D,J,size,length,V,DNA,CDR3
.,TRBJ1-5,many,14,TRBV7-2,TGTGCCAGCAGCTTAGCGGCAGGGGATCAGCCCCAGCATTTT,CASSLAAGDQPQHF
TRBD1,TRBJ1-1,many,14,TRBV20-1,TGCAGTGCTAGAGAATCTACAGGGGGCTCTGAAGCTTTCTTT,CSARESTGGSEAFF
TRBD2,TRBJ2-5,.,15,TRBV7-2,TGTGCCAGCAGCACCGGGACTAGCGGGGGAGAGACCCAGTACTTC,CASSTGTSGGETQYF
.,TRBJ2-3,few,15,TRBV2,TGTGCCAGCAGGGCCCGACAGCGTAGCACAGATACGCAGTATTTT,CASRARQRSTDTQYF
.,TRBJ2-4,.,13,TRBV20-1,TGCAGTGCTCGGCGGGGCCGGTGGGGCATTCAGTACTTC,CSARRGRWGIQYF
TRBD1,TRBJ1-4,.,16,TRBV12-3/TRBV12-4,TGTGCCAGCAGTCAAGGACAGGGTGCAACTAATGAAAAACTGTTTTTT,CASSQGQGATNEKLFF
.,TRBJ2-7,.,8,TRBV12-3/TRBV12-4,TGTGCCAGCGAGGAGCTGTACTTC,CASEELYF
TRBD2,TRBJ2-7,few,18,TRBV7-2,TGTGCCAGCAGCTTAAGGCCTAGCGGGAGGTCCCGCTCCTACGAGCAGTACTTC,CASSLRPSGRSRSYEQYF
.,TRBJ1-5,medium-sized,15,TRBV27,TGTGCCAGCAGTTTACGACAAGATGGCAATCAGCCCCAGCATTTT,CASSLRQDGNQPQHF
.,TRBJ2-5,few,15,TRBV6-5,TGTGCCAGCAGTTTAGGGGGGGGCTTTATCGAGACCCAGTACTTC,CASSLGGGFIETQYF
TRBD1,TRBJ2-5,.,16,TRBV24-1,TGCGCCACCAGTGCAGGCCGGGACAGGGCAAGCGAGACCCAGTACTTC,CATSAGRDRASETQYF
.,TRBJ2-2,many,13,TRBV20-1,TGCAGTGCTAATGACGGAGACACCGGGGAGCTGTTTTTT,CSANDGDTGELFF
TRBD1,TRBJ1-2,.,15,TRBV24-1,TGTGCCACCAGTGACTCCGGGACAGGGAATGGAGGCTACACCTTC,CATSDSGTGNGGYTF
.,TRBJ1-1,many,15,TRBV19,TGTGCCAGTAGTATTAGTCTCGGGGGAAGGACTGAAGCTTTCTTT,CASSISLGGRTEAFF
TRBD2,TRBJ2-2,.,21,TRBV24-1,TGTGCCACCAGTGATTCCGGGACTATGGAAGGGACTCGCATTAACACCGGGGAGCTGTTTTTT,CATSDSGTMEGTRINTGELFF
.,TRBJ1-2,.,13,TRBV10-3,TGTGCCATCAGTGACCGGGGCAGCCATGGCTACACCTTC,CAISDRGSHGYTF
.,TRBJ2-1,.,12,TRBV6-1,TGTGCCATCAGTGCAGGGATGGATGAGCAGTTCTTC,CAISAGMDEQFF
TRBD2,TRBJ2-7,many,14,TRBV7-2,TGTGCCAGCAGCTTTACTAGCGGAGGCTACGAGCAGTACTTC,CASSFTSGGYEQYF
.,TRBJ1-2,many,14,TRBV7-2,TGTGCCAGCACCATACCGGCAGGGAACTATGGCTACACCTTC,CASTIPAGNYGYTF
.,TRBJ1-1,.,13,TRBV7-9,TGTGCCAGCAGCTTTGGGGGTAAGGGGACCGCTTTCTTT,CASSFGGKGTAFF
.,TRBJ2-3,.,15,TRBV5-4,TGTGCCAGCAGCTCCAGGGCGGAATACACAGATACGCAGTATTTT,CASSSRAEYTDTQYF
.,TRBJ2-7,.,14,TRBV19,TGTGCCAGTAGTAATGGGGCGGGGTCCATCGAGCAGTACTTC,CASSNGAGSIEQYF
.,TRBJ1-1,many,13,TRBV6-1,TGTGCCAGCGGCTCCGGGACACACACTGAAGCTTTCTTT,CASGSGTHTEAFF
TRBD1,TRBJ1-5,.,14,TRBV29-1,TGCAGCACAGGGGTCAGGGGATACAATCAGCCCCAGCATTTT,CSTGVRGYNQPQHF
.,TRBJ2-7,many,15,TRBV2,TGTGCCAGCAGTGAAGCGGCTTATCACGGCTACGAGCAGTACTTC,CASSEAAYHGYEQYF
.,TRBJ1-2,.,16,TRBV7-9,TGTGCCAGCAGCCCCTTCGGTGACAATGAGCTCTATGGCTACACCTTC,CASSPFGDNELYGYTF
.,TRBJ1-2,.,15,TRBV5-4,TGTGCCAGCAGCTTTCGGACAGCCTACGAGCATGGCTACACCTTC,CASSFRTAYEHGYTF
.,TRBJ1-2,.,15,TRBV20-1,TGCAGTGCTAGTTCCGAGAGGGCAGAGTTTTATGGCTACACCTTC,CSASSERAEFYGYTF
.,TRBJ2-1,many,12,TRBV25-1,TGTGCCAGCAGTGAATGGGCGGGTGAGCAGTTCTTC,CASSEWAGEQFF
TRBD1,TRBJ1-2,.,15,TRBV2,TGTGCCAGCACCAAAAGGGACAGGGAGAGGAATGGCTACACCTTC,CASTKRDRERNGYTF
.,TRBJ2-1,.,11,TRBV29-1,TGCAGCGTTGAACTGTACAATGAGCAGTCCTTC,CSVELYNEQSF
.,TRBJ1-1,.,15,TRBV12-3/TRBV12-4,TGTGCCAGCAGCCCTGACACCGGGGCCCTCACTGAAGCTTTCTTT,CASSPDTGALTEAFF
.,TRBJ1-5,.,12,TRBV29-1,TGCAGCGTTGGGAGGGCGGGGCAGCCCCAGCATTTT,CSVGRAGQPQHF
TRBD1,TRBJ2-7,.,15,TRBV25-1,TGTGCCAGCGGTGGGACAGGGGGTTCTCGGAACGAGCAGTACTTC,CASGGTGGSRNEQYF
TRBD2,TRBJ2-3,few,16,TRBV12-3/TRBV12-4,TGTGCCAGCAGTGGCCCTAGGGGCGGGAGTGCAGATACGCAGTATTTT,CASSGPRGGSADTQYF
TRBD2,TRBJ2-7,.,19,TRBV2,TGTGCCAGCAGTTCTGGACTAGCGGAGGTCACCATGGGGTACTACGAGCAGTACTTC,CASSSGLAEVTMGYYEQYF
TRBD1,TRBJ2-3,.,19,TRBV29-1,TGCGGCGTTGAAGAAGGGGACAGAGTCATACTTCGGTCCACAGATACGCAGTATTTT,CGVEEGDRVILRSTDTQYF
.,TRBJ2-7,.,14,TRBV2,TGTGCCAGCAGTGAAGCGGGAGTCGGCTACGAGCAGTACTTC,CASSEAGVGYEQYF
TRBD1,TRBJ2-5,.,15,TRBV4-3,TGCGCCAGCAGCCAAGGGGCGGACAGGGAAGAGACCCAGTACTTC,CASSQGADREETQYF
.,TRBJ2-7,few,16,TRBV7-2,TGTGCCAGCAGCTTAGAAGTCCTAGGGAATTCCTACGAGCAGTACTTC,CASSLEVLGNSYEQYF
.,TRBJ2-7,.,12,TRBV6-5,TGTGCCAGCAGTTTAGCGGACCGGGAGCAGTACTTC,CASSLADREQYF
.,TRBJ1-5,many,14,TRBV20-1,TGCAGTGCTAGAGATCCGGCAGGGAGTCAGCCCCAGCATTTT,CSARDPAGSQPQHF
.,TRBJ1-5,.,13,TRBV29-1,TGCAGCCAAGGGGGGGGCGGTAATCAGCCCCAGCATTTT,CSQGGGGNQPQHF
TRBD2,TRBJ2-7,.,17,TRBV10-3,TGTGCCATCAGTGAGAGGACTAGCGGGAGAGGGGGCTACGAGCAGTACTTC,CAISERTSGRGGYEQYF